Reported below is one TCR beta chain. Antigen unknown. The data were produced by immunoSEQ multiplex PCR, yet TCRdb's version contains in-frame clones alone and is incomplete. The repertoire holds tens of thousands of clones, with around 80% as singletons. The CDR3 is made up of 13 amino acids. CDR1 is ENHRY and CDR2 is SYGVKD in the germline V gene. V was trimmed by 6 bases and J by 2 bases, leaving 10 bases between them. Autoimmune disease history or systemic immunosuppression led to patient exclusion. The data derive from a study of OX40 agonist ivuxolimab in advanced cancers. At the level of the study: Participants, about 83% male, averaged roughly 60 years of age, ranging from about 23 to 90.

Study-wide results and caveats: Both CD4+ and CD8+ T cell populations in blood had undergone clonal expansion by week 6 at 0.1 to 3.0 mg/kg.

The sequencing here drew on CD4+ or CD8+ T cells sorted from blood, taken in a trial of the OX40 agonist ivuxolimab. This TCR was recovered from an adult with an advanced solid tumor such as melanoma, head and neck, liver or kidney cancer. This chain connects TRBV10-3 to TRBJ2-5; D might be TRBD2 (5 bases). The CDR3 nucleotides are TGTGCCATCAGCTGGACTGATCAAGAGACCCAGTACTTC. Encoded protein: CAISWTDQETQYF.